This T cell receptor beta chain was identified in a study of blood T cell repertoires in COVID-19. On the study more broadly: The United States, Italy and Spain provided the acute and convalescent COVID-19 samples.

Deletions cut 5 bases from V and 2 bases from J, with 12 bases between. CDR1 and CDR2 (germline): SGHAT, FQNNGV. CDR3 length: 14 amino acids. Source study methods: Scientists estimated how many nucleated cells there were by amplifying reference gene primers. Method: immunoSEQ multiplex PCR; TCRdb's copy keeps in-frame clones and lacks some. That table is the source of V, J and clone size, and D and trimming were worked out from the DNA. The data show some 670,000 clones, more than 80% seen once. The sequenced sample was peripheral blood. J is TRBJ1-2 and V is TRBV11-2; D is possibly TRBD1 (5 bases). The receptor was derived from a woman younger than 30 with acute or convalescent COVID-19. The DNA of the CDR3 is TGTGCCAGCAGCGGGGGGGACCGCAACTATGGCTACACCTTC. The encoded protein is CASSGGDRNYGYTF. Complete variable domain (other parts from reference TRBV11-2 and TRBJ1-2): EAGVAQSPRYKIIEKRQSVAFWCNPISGHATLYWYQQILGQGPKLLIQFQNNGVVDDSQLPKDRFSAERLKGVDSTLKIQPAKLEDSAVYLCASSGGDRNYGYTFGSGTRLTVV.